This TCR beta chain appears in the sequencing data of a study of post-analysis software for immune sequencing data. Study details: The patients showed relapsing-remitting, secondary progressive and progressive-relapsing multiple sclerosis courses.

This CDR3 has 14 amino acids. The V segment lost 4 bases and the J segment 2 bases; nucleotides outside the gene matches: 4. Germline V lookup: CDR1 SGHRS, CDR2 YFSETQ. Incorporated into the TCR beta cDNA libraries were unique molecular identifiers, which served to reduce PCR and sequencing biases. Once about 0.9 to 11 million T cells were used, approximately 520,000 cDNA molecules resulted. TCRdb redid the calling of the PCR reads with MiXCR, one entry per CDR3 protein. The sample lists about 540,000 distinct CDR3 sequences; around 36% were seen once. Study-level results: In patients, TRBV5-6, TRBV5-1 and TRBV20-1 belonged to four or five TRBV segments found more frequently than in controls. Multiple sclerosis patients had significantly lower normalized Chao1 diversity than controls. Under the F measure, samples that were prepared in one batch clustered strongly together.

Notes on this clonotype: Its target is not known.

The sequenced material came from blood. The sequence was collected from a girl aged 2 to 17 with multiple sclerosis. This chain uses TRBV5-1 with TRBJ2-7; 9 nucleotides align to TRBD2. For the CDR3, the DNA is TGCGCCAGCAGCGAAGGCGGGGGGGCCTACGAGCAGTACTTC. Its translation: CASSEGGGAYEQYF.